What follows are 2 T cell receptor beta chains derived from one specimen sequenced in a study of beta chain features in type 1 diabetes. Findings and caveats of the study: People with Type 1 diabetes carried modestly yet significantly shorter TCRB CDR3s in all four CD4+ subsets.

Of the isolated RNA, all was reverse transcribed, and so the sequenced material was expressed TCRB transcripts. Sequencing was performed with immunoSEQ multiplex PCR; in TCRdb, only in-frame clones are kept and a portion is missing. This repertoire shows 93,000 or so clones, 25% to 35% found once; its top ten account for roughly 0.58%. Their recognized antigens are unknown. The sequenced sample consisted of central memory CD4+ T cells from blood. Receptors originate from a woman between 18 and 29 years old with type 1 diabetes.

A few counts support this clone. The CDR3 nucleotides read TGTGCCTGGAGTGGTCTAGCGCAGGCGGGGGAGACCCAGTACTTC. It is translated as CAWSGLAQAGETQYF. The chain recombines TRBV30 with TRBJ2-5, with D perhaps TRBD2 (6 bases). In germline, CDR1 is GTSNPN, CDR2 SVGIG (reference sequence). V was pared by 1 base and J by 5 bases, with 17 bases between. The CDR3 runs to 15 residues.

This clone was detected only a few times. The chain uses TRBV9 and TRBJ1-2; D call uncertain. Between the trimmed V and J ends, which lost 0 bases and 4 bases, there was a span of 7 bases. Looked up from germline, CDR1 is SGDLS and CDR2 is YYNGEE. CDR3 length equals 13 residues. Written as DNA, the CDR3 is TGTGCCAGCAGCGTAGAGCACGGCTATGGCTACACCTTC. Its protein product is CASSVEHGYGYTF.